The 18 T cell receptor beta chains given below trace back to one sample, sequenced in a study of blood T cell repertoires in COVID-19 (dated by TCRdb to 2019 to 2021). The library was built by means of the immunoSEQ multiplex PCR assay. TCRdb's version of the immuneACCESS table is confined to in-frame rearrangements and falls short of the full clone set. An unresolved V gene accounts for under half of the shortfall where checked; the remainder is of unknown origin. The sample yields roughly 150,000 clones; approximately 84% were counted once. Together, the top ten hold around 1.6% of the sample. The specimen was PBMCs or T cells enriched from blood (not recorded which). The source of these receptors is a woman aged 18 to 35 who had been exposed to COVID-19.

This clone is a singleton in its sample. This sequence joins TRBV5-1 and TRBJ2-5; D call uncertain. This CDR3 has 14 amino acids. Germline V CDR1 and CDR2: SGHRS, YFSETQ. V was cut by 0 bases and J by 2 bases, with 8 bases left in between. The CDR3 here is CASSLEAGQETQYF. The CDR3 nucleotides read TGCGCCAGCAGCTTGGAGGCAGGACAAGAGACCCAGTACTTC. Complete variable domain (other parts from reference TRBV5-1 and TRBJ2-5): KAGVTQTPRYLIKTRGQQVTLSCSPISGHRSVSWYQQTPGQGLQFLFEYFSETQRNKGNFPGRFSGRQFSNSRSEMNVSTLELGDSALYLCASSLEAGQETQYFGPGTRLLVL.

The chain combines TRBV25-1 with TRBJ2-1; 9 bases align to TRBD1. V was pared by 6 bases and J by 5 bases, with 5 bases of the junction left unmatched. CDR1 and CDR2 from the germline V gene are MGHDK and SYGVNS. This CDR3 has 14 amino acids. The CDR3 sequence is CASSRDRDDNEQFF. In nucleotides, the CDR3 is TGTGCCAGCAGCCGGGACAGGGATGACAATGAGCAGTTCTTC.

The chain combines TRBV27 with TRBJ1-5; 8 bases agree with TRBD1. Germline V gives CDR1 MNHEY, CDR2 SMNVEV (reference sequence). CDR3 length equals 14 residues. V was clipped by 2 bases and J by 5 bases; unmatched bases: 2. CDR3 in amino acids: CASSLDRGYQPQHF. In DNA, the CDR3 is TGTGCCAGCAGTTTAGACAGGGGTTATCAGCCCCAGCATTTT.

This chain links TRBV12-5 with TRBJ2-1, with TRBD2 identical over 16 bases. The ends lost 6 bases at V and 10 bases at J; junction bases unmatched: 18. CDR1 and CDR2 from the germline V gene are LGHNT and FRNRAP. The CDR3 covers 19 residues. DNA for the CDR3: TGTGCTAGTGGCTACCGTTCGGGACTAGCGGGAGGGCCTAAACAGGAGCAGTTCTTC. Translating it yields CASGYRSGLAGGPKQEQFF.

The gene calls are TRBV4-2 and TRBJ1-1, with a weak D call TRBD1 (5 bases). The germline V gene has CDR1 LGHNA and CDR2 YNFKEQ. Trimming left V 7 bases short and J 0 bases short, with 27 bases between. The length of the CDR3 is 19 residues. This CDR3 reads CASIPGWGEQSALNTEAFF. In DNA form, the CDR3 reads TGTGCCAGCATCCCCGGGTGGGGCGAACAGAGCGCCTTGAACACTGAAGCTTTCTTT.

This sequence joins TRBV21-1 and TRBJ1-4; the table's TRBD1 call for D was not verified on the DNA. TRBV21-1 has pseudogene status. CDR3 length: 15 amino acids. The CDR3 DNA reads as TGTGCCAGCAGCAACATGAACAGGGCCGTGAACAAACTGTTTTTT. Translated: CASSNMNRAVNKLFF.

This chain uses TRBV2 with TRBJ2-1, with TRBD1 as a possible D gene (5 bases). The CDR3 contains 14 residues. Trimming stripped 4 bases from V and 6 bases from J, with 13 bases between. Germline loops: CDR1 SNHLY, CDR2 FYNNEI. The CDR3 DNA reads as TGTGCCAGCAGTGCTAGGGGCACGTCCAATGAGCAGTTCTTC. Protein product: CASSARGTSNEQFF.

The chain is built from TRBV6-2 or TRBV6-3 and TRBJ2-7, with 10 bases matching TRBD1. The CDR3 contains 16 residues. V gave up 6 bases and J gave up 5 bases; unmatched junction bases: 13. Germline lookup yields CDR1 MNHEY and CDR2 SVGEGT. The CDR3 loop reads CASSPSRTGGVDEQYF. The DNA for the CDR3 is TGTGCCAGCAGCCCCTCGAGGACAGGGGGTGTCGACGAGCAGTACTTC.

CDR3 sequence reads: CASSQTGQGNEKLFF. The CDR3 DNA follows: TGCGCCAGCAGCCAGACAGGACAGGGGAATGAAAAACTGTTTTTT. The rearrangement links TRBV4-1 to TRBJ1-4; 9 bases line up with TRBD1. CDR1 is MGHRA, CDR2 YSYEKL, per germline. The J segment lost 5 bases and the V segment lost 3 bases, leaving 4 bases of the junction unmatched. The CDR3 length is 15 residues.

V usage is TRBV25-1 and J usage is TRBJ1-1; D might be TRBD1 (6 bases). Germline V gene data show CDR1 as MGHDK and CDR2 as SYGVNS. The CDR3 extends over 13 amino acids. The ends were cut back, 1 base at V and 6 bases at J, with 9 bases in the middle. The CDR3 DNA follows: TGTGCCAGCAGTGAATTTCAGGGGCCTGAAGCTTTCTTT. This gives the protein CASSEFQGPEAFF. The full variable domain, its missing parts supplied by reference TRBV25-1 and TRBJ1-1, is EADIYQTPRYLVIGTGKKITLECSQTMGHDKMYWYQQDPGMELHLIHYSYGVNSTEKGDLSSESTVSRIRTEHFPLTLESARPSHTSQYLCASSEFQGPEAFFGQGTRLTVV.

CDR3 nucleotide sequence: TGTGCCAGCAGCGGCGTGAGGACTAGCATCGATGAGCAGTTCTTC. Protein sequence: CASSGVRTSIDEQFF. The rearrangement uses TRBV3-1 (or the pseudogene TRBV3-2) and TRBJ2-1; 8 positions agree with TRBD2. The germline gives CDR1 LGHDT, CDR2 YNNKEL (reference sequence). The CDR3 covers 15 residues. Losses at the gene ends were 5 bases for V and 8 bases for J; bases not matched to a gene: 11.

The V and J genes are TRBV11-2 and TRBJ2-2; TRBD2 is a possible D gene (6 bases). CDR1 and CDR2 from the germline V gene are SGHAT and FQNNGV. Trimming took 2 bases from V and 6 from J, leaving 13 bases between them. The CDR3 spans 15 residues. CDR3 loop: CASSLYVGGPGELFF. The CDR3 DNA follows: TGTGCCAGCAGCTTATATGTGGGGGGTCCCGGGGAGCTGTTTTTT.

The chain is built from TRBV29-1 and TRBJ1-1; TRBD1 matches 7 bases. CDR1 and CDR2 (germline): SQVTM, ANQGSEA. There are 13 residues in the CDR3. J lost 1 base, V lost 4 bases, and 3 bases had no gene match. The CDR3 sequence is CSVADRANTEAFF. CDR3 nucleotide sequence: TGCAGCGTTGCCGACAGGGCGAACACTGAAGCTTTCTTT.

The V call is TRBV4-1, the J call TRBJ1-4; D may be TRBD1 (5 bases). This CDR3 has 15 amino acids. V was shortened by 7 bases and J by 5 bases, with 17 bases between the two germline ends. CDR1 and CDR2 (germline): MGHRA, YSYEKL. As DNA, the CDR3 is TGCGCCAGCAAGGAGTTCGCGGGACCGAATGAAAAACTGTTTTTT. Its protein is CASKEFAGPNEKLFF.

The chain recombines TRBV18 with TRBJ1-2; 7 bases fit TRBD1. The germline V gene encodes CDR1 KGHSH and CDR2 LQKENI. This CDR3 region has 14 residues. Trimming took 6 bases from V and 3 from J; bases not matched to a gene: 7. The CDR3: CASSQDRVHYGYTF. In DNA, the CDR3 is TGTGCCAGCTCCCAAGACAGGGTACACTATGGCTACACCTTC. Drawing the rest from reference TRBV18 and TRBJ1-2, the complete variable domain is NAGVMQNPRHLVRRRGQEARLRCSPMKGHSHVYWYRQLPEEGLKFMVYLQKENIIDESGMPKERFSAEFPKEGPSILRIQQVVRGDSAAYFCASSQDRVHYGYTFGSGTRLTVV.

The J gene is TRBJ2-7, the V gene TRBV6-5; 13 bases are shared with TRBD2. Germline V gene sequence: CDR1 MNHEY, CDR2 SVGAGI. The CDR3 runs to 14 residues. V lost 5 bases, J lost 2 bases, and 0 bases stayed unmatched. CDR3 nucleotide sequence: TGTGCCAGCAGTACTAGCGGGAGGGCCTACGAGCAGTACTTC. Its protein is CASSTSGRAYEQYF.

The J gene is TRBJ1-1, the V gene TRBV6-4; 9 positions match TRBD1. The CDR3 length is 15 residues. V gave up 4 bases and J gave up 8 bases; unmatched junction bases: 11. CDR1 MRHNA and CDR2 SNTAGT come from the germline V gene. CDR3 amino acids: CASSATGTGSFEAFF. In DNA, the CDR3 is TGTGCCAGCAGTGCCACCGGGACAGGGTCTTTCGAAGCTTTCTTT.

The rearrangement joins TRBV6-4 to TRBJ1-4; no reliable D call. Looked up from germline, CDR1 is MRHNA and CDR2 is SNTAGT. CDR3 length equals 17 residues. V was pared by 4 bases and J by 11 bases, with 26 bases between. The CDR3 loop reads CASSGPRSRSPRGKLFF. The CDR3 DNA reads as TGTGCCAGCAGTGGGCCGAGGTCTCGGAGCCCCAGAGGGAAACTGTTTTTT.